This entry concerns a single T cell receptor (beta chain). Its matching antigen is unknown. Blood draws occurred at baseline, cycle 4 day 1, and cycle 7 day 1. The sample is drawn from a study of OX40 agonist ivuxolimab in advanced cancers. The assay was immunoSEQ multiplex PCR, and TCRdb's table has in-frame clones only and misses some. The table lists about 98,000 clones, approximately 93% of them singletons, with roughly 0.27% in the top ten. The CDR3 contains 15 residues. Trimming took 1 base from V and 10 from J, leaving 14 bases between them. Germline values: CDR1 MNHGY, CDR2 SVAAGI. General study points: Among some nonresponders, normalized T-cell clonal expansion was also low.

This receptor was taken from an adult with an advanced solid tumor such as melanoma, head and neck, liver or kidney cancer. The sequenced sample was CD4+ or CD8+ T cells sorted from blood, obtained in a trial of the OX40 agonist ivuxolimab. The chain combines TRBV6-9 with TRBJ1-6; no reliable D call. CDR3 amino acids: CASSYLKGLRSPLHF. DNA for the CDR3: TGTGCCAGCAGTTATTTAAAGGGTCTACGGTCACCCCTCCACTTT.